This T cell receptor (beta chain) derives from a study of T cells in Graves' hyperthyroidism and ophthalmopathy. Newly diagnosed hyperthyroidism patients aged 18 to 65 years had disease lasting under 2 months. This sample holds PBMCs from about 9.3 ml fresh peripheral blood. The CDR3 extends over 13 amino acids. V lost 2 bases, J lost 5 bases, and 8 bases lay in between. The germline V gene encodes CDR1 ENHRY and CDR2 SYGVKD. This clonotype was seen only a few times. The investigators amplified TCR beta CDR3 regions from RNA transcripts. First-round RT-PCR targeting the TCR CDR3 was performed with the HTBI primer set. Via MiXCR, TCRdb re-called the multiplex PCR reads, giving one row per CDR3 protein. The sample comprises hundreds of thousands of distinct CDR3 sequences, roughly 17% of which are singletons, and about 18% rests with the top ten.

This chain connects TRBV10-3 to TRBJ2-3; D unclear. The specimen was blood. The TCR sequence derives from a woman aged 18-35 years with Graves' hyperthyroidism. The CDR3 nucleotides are TGTGCCATCAGTGAGCGTCATGGAGATACGCAGTATTTT. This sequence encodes CAISERHGDTQYF.